This entry features one TCR beta chain sequence. The repertoire was sequenced with immunoSEQ multiplex PCR; TCRdb's copy has only in-frame clones and lacks some. Among approximately 220,000 clones, more than 80% were seen once, and the ten largest hold over 3%. The data stem from a study of blood T cell repertoires in COVID-19. Background on the study: Both acute and convalescent COVID-19 samples were obtained from the United States, Italy and Spain.

Material: PBMCs or T cells enriched from blood (not recorded which). The TCR originated in a woman between 18 and 29 years old in a cohort exposed to, infected with or recovered from COVID-19 (not recorded which).

DNA for the CDR3: TGCGCCAGCAGCCAAGACTCGGGAGATCCCTACGAGCAGTACTTC. Its protein is CASSQDSGDPYEQYF. The chain carries TRBV4-1 and TRBJ2-7; tentatively, D is TRBD2 (6 bases). CDR1 is MGHRA and CDR2 is YSYEKL in the germline V gene. Trimming shortened V by 0 bases and J by 2 bases, and 11 bases separated the two germline ends. CDR3 size: 15 residues.